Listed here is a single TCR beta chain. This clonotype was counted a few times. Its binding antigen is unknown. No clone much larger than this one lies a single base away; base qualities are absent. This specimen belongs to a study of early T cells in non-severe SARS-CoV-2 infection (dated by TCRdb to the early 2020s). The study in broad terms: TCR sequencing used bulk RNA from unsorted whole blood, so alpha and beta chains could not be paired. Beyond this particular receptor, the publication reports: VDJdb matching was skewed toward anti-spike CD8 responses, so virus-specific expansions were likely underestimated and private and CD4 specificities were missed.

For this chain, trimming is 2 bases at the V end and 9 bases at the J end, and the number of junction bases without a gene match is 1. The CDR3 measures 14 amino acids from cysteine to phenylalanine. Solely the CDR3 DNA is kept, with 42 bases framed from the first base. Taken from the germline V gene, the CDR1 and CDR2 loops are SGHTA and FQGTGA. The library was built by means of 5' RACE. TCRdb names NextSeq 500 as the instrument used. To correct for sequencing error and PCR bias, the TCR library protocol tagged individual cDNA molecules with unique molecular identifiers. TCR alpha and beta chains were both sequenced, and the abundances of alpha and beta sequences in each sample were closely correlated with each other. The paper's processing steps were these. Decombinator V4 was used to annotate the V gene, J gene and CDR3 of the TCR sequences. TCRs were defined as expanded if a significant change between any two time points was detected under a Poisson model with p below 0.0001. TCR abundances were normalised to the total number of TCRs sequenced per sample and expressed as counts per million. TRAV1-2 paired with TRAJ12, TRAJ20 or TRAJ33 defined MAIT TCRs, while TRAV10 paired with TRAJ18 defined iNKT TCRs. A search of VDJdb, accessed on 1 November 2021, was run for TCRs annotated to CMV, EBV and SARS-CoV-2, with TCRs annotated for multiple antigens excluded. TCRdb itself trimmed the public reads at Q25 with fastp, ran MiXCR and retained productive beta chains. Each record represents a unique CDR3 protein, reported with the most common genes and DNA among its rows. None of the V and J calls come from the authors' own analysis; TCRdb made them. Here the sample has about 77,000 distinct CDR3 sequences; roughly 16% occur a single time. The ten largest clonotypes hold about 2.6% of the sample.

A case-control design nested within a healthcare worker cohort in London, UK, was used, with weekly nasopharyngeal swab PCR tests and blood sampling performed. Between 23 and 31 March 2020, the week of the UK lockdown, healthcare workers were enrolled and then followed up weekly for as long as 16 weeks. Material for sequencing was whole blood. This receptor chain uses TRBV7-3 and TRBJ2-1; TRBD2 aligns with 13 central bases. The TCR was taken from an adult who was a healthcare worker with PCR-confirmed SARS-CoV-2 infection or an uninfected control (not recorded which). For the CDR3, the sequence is CASSLGTSGAEQFF. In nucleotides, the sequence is TGTGCCAGCAGCTTAGGGACTAGCGGGGCTGAGCAGTTCTTC. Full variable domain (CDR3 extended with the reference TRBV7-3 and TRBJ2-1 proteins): GAGVSQTPSNKVTEKGKYVELRCDPISGHTALYWYRQSLGQGPEFLIYFQGTGAADDSGLPNDRFFAVRPEGSVSTLKIQRTERGDSAVYLCASSLGTSGAEQFFGPGTRLTVL.